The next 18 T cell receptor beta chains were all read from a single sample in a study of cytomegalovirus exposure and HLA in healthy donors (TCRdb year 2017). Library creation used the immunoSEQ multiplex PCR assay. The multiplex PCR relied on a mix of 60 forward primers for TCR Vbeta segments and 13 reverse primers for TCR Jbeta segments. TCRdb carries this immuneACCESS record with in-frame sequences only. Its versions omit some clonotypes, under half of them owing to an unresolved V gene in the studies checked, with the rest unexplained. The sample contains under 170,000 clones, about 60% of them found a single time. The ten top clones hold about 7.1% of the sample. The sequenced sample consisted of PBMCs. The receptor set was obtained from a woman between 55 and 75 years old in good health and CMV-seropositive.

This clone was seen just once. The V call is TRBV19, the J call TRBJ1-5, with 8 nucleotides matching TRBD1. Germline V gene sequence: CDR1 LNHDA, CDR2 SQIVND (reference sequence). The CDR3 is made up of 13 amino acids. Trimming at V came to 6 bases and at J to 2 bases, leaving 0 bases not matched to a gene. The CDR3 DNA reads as TGTGCCAGTAGGACAGGGGGCAATCAGCCCCAGCATTTT. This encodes CASRTGGNQPQHF. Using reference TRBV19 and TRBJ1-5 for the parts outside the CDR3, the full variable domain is DGGITQSPKYLFRKEGQNVTLSCEQNLNHDAMYWYRQDPGQGLRLIYYSQIVNDFQKGDIAEGYSVSREKKESFPLTVTSAQKNPTAFYLCASRTGGNQPQHFGDGTRLSIL.

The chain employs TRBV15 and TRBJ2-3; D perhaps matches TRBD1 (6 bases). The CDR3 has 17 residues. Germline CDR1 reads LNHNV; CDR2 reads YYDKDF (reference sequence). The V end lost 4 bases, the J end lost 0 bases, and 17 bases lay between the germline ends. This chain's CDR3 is CATSTNQGGASTDTQYF. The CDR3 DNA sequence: TGTGCCACCAGCACTAACCAAGGGGGAGCGAGCACAGATACGCAGTATTTT.

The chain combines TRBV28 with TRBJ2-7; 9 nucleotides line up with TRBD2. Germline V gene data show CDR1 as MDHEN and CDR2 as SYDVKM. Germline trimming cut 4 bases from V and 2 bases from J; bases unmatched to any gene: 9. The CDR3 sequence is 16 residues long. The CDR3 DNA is TGTGCCAGCAGTTCCCCGGGGAGCGGGGGGCCCTACGAGCAGTACTTC. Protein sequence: CASSSPGSGGPYEQYF.

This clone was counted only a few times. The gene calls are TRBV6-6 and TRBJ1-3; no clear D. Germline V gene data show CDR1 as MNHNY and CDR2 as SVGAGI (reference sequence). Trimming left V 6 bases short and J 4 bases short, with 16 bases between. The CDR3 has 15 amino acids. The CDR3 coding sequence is TGTGCCAGCAGGACTCTCGGTTACTCCGGAAACACCATATATTTT. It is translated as CASRTLGYSGNTIYF.

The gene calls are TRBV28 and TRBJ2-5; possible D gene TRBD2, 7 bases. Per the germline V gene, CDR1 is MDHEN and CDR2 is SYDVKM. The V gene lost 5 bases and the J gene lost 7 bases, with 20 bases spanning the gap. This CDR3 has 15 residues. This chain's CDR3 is CASSTVGGGVGTQYF. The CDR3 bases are TGTGCCAGCAGTACCGTAGGGGGAGGGGTAGGGACCCAGTACTTC.

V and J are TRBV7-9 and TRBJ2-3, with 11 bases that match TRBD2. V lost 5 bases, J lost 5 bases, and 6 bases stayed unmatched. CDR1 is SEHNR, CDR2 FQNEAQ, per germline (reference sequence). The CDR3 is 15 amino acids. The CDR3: CASSQTSGRGDTQYF. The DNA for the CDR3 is TGTGCCAGCAGCCAAACTAGCGGGAGAGGAGATACGCAGTATTTT.

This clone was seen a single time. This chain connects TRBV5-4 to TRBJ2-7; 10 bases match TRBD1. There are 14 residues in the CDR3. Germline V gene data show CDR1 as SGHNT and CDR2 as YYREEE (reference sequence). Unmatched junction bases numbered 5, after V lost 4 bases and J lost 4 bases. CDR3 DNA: TGTGCCAGCAGCCAGGACAGGGGGGCGTACGAGCAGTACTTC. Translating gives CASSQDRGAYEQYF.

Here the CDR3 reads CASTPILAGTYNEQFF. The CDR3 nucleotides are TGTGCCAGCACCCCAATTTTAGCGGGAACCTACAATGAGCAGTTCTTC. V and J are TRBV27 and TRBJ2-1, with TRBD2 identical over 8 bases. There are 16 residues in the CDR3. V was pared by 7 bases and J by 2 bases, with 10 bases of the junction left unmatched. From germline, CDR1 is MNHEY and CDR2 SMNVEV (reference sequence).

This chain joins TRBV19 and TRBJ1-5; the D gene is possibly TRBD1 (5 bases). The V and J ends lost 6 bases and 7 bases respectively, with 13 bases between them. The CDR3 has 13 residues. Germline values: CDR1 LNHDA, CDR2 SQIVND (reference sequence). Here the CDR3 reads CASSRVRGQPQHF. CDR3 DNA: TGTGCCAGTAGCAGGGTTAGGGGCCAGCCCCAGCATTTT.

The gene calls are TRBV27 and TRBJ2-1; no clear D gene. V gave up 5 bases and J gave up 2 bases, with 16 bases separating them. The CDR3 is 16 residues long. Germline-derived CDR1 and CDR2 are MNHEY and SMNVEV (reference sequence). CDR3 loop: CASSLETPHAYNEQFF. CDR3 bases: TGTGCCAGCAGTCTCGAGACTCCACACGCCTACAATGAGCAGTTCTTC.

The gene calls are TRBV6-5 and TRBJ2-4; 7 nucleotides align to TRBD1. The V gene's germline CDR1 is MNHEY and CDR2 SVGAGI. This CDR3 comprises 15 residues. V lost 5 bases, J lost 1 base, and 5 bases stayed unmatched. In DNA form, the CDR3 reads TGTGCCAGCAGTCCCAGGGGGTGGGCCAAAAACATTCAGTACTTC. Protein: CASSPRGWAKNIQYF.

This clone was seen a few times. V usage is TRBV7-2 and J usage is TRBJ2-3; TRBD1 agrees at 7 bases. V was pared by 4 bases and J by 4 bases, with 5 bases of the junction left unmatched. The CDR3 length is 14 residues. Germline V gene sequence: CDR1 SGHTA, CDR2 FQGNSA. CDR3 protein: CASSSRGSADTQYF. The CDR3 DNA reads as TGTGCCAGCAGCTCCAGGGGGAGCGCAGATACGCAGTATTTT.

Written as DNA, the CDR3 is TGTGCCAGCAGTTTATGGGGCGGCGCAACTAATGAAAAACTGTTTTTT. Residues: CASSLWGGATNEKLFF. This chain links TRBV27 with TRBJ1-4; D possibly corresponds to TRBD1 (5 bases). V lost 1 base, J lost 0 bases, and 9 bases lay in between. This CDR3 contains 16 residues. Germline CDR1 reads MNHEY; CDR2 reads SMNVEV (reference sequence).

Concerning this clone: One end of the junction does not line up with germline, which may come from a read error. The CDR3 here is CASSIAGASYEQYF. The CDR3 DNA follows: TGTGCCAGCAGCATAGCGGGAGCGAGCTACGAGCAGTACTTC. This chain connects TRBV7-9 to TRBJ2-7, with 9 bases identical to TRBD2. The germline V gene encodes CDR1 SEHNR and CDR2 FQNEAQ (reference sequence). This CDR3 has 14 amino acids. The full variable domain, rest sourced from reference TRBV7-9 and TRBJ2-7, is DTGVSQNPRHKITKRGQNVTFRCDPISEHNRLYWYRQTLGQGPEFLTYFQNEAQLEKSRLLSDRFSAERPKGSFSTLEIQRTEQGDSAMYLCASSIAGASYEQYFGPGTRLTVT.

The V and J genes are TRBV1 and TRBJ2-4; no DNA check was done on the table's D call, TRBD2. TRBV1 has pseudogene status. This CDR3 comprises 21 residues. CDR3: CTSSQDGFRGLFSGRQNIQYF. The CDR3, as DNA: TGCACCAGCAGCCAAGATGGGTTCAGGGGGCTCTTTAGCGGGAGGCAAAACATTCAGTACTTC.

CDR3 sequence: CASSLEGTTQETQYF. In nucleotides, the CDR3 is TGTGCCAGCAGCTTAGAAGGGACTACTCAAGAGACCCAGTACTTC. The chain joins TRBV7-2 to TRBJ2-5; 7 positions agree with TRBD2. This CDR3 contains 15 residues. Trimming removed 1 base from V and 2 bases from J; junction bases left unmatched: 4. Looked up from germline, CDR1 is SGHTA and CDR2 is FQGNSA.

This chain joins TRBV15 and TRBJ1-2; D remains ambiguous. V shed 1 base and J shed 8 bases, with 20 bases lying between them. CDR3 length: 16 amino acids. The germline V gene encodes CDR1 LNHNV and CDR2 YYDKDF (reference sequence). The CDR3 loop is CATSRAIETPINGYTF. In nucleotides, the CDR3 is TGTGCCACCAGCAGAGCTATAGAGACTCCTATTAACGGCTACACCTTC.

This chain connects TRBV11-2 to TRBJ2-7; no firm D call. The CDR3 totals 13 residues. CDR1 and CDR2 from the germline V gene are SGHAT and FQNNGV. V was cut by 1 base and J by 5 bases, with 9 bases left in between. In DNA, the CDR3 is TGTGCCAGCAGCTTAGGGGCTTCGAACGAGCAGTACTTC. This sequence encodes CASSLGASNEQYF. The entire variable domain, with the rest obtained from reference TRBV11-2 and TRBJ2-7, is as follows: EAGVAQSPRYKIIEKRQSVAFWCNPISGHATLYWYQQILGQGPKLLIQFQNNGVVDDSQLPKDRFSAERLKGVDSTLKIQPAKLEDSAVYLCASSLGASNEQYFGPGTRLTVT.